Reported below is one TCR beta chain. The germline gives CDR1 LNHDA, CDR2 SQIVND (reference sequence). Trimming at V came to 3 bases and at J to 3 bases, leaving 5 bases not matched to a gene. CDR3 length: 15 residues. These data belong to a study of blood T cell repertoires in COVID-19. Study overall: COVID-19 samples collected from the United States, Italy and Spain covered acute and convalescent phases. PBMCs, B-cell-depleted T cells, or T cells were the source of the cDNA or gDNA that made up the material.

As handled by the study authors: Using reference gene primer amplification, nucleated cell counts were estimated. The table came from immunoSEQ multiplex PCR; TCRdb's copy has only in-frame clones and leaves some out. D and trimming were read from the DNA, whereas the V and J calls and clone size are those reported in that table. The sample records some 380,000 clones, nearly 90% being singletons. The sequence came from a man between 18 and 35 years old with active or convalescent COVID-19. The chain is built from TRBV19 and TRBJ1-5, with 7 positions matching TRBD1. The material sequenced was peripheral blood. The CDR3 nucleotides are TGTGCCAGTAGTATTTTTCAGGGGGTCAATCAGCCCCAGCATTTT. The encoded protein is CASSIFQGVNQPQHF.